This is a list of T cell receptor beta chains from one sample in a study of CD8+ T cells in alopecia areata. The repertoire was sequenced with immunoSEQ multiplex PCR; TCRdb's copy has only in-frame clones and lacks some. The sample records about 190,000 clones, less than 65% being singletons. This specimen consisted of CD4+ T cells sorted from blood, obtained at week 24, from a patient treated with tofacitinib. The source is a human donor with alopecia areata. Each CDR3 is given with its conserved first and last residue. A D gene is named only where the DNA matches it firmly. Clone size is given for some rows only: seen once, a few or many times, or a class if the clone is expanded.

v_gene: TRBV23-1; d_gene: TRBD2; abundance: NA; j_gene: TRBJ2-6; CDR3aa: CASSFTAGSSPTRHGSGANVLTF; CDR3nt: TGCGCCAGCAGTTTCACAGCGGGGTCCTCCCCAACGAGACATGGCTCTGGGGCCAACGTCCTGACTTTC
v_gene: TRBV11-3; d_gene: TRBD2; abundance: NA; j_gene: TRBJ2-2; CDR3aa: CASSLERGVHTGELFF; CDR3nt: TGTGCCAGCAGCTTAGAACGGGGGGTACACACCGGGGAGCTGTTTTTT
v_gene: TRBV1; d_gene: NA; abundance: NA; j_gene: TRBJ1-4; CDR3aa: CTSSQEQGGKLFF; CDR3nt: TGCACCAGCAGCCAAGAACAGGGTGGAAAACTGTTTTTT
v_gene: TRBV9; d_gene: NA; abundance: NA; j_gene: TRBJ1-1; CDR3aa: CASSVVDGAGGEAFF; CDR3nt: TGTGCCAGCAGCGTAGTGGATGGGGCCGGCGGTGAAGCTTTCTTT
v_gene: TRBV25-1; d_gene: TRBD1; abundance: NA; j_gene: TRBJ2-7; CDR3aa: CASRETGGGYEQYF; CDR3nt: TGTGCCAGCAGAGAGACAGGGGGCGGCTACGAGCAGTACTTC
v_gene: TRBV11-2; d_gene: NA; abundance: NA; j_gene: TRBJ1-2; CDR3aa: CASRAFSGYTF; CDR3nt: TGTGCCAGCAGGGCTTTCAGTGGCTACACCTTC
v_gene: TRBV7-9; d_gene: NA; abundance: few; j_gene: TRBJ1-1; CDR3aa: CASSSTNRENTEAFF; CDR3nt: TGTGCCAGCAGCTCTACCAACAGGGAGAACACTGAAGCTTTCTTT
v_gene: TRBV30; d_gene: NA; abundance: NA; j_gene: TRBJ1-2; CDR3aa: CAWTGGGASYTF; CDR3nt: TGTGCCTGGACCGGTGGGGGGGCTAGCTACACCTTC
v_gene: TRBV25-1; d_gene: NA; abundance: NA; j_gene: TRBJ2-7; CDR3aa: CASSEFEVQYF; CDR3nt: TGTGCCAGCAGTGAATTTGAGGTGCAGTACTTC
v_gene: TRBV25-1; d_gene: TRBD2; abundance: NA; j_gene: TRBJ2-3; CDR3aa: CASSESDSGGRDTQYF; CDR3nt: TGTGCCAGCAGTGAATCGGATAGCGGGGGTCGAGATACGCAGTATTTT
v_gene: TRBV30; d_gene: TRBD1; abundance: few; j_gene: TRBJ2-7; CDR3aa: CAWGQGLYEQYF; CDR3nt: TGTGCCTGGGGACAGGGGCTCTACGAGCAGTACTTC
v_gene: TRBV29-1; d_gene: TRBD2; abundance: NA; j_gene: TRBJ2-1; CDR3aa: CSVASLAGGPGNEQFF; CDR3nt: TGCAGCGTTGCTAGTCTAGCGGGGGGGCCGGGCAATGAGCAGTTCTTC